The TCR beta chain under discussion was sequenced for a study of response to subunit inactivated influenza vaccine. General study findings and limits: T cells newly recruited by each seasonal influenza vaccination are few, the authors suggested.

Trimming took 3 bases from V and 2 from J; bases not matched to a gene: 4. Germline assignment: CDR1 SGHKS and CDR2 YYEKEE (reference sequence). The CDR3 has 16 amino acids. TCRdb used MiXCR to reprocess the RT-PCR reads, holding one entry per CDR3 protein. The data show about 540,000 distinct CDR3 sequences, around 13% seen once. For this clonotype: The antigen remains unidentified.

This specimen was PBMCs from blood, taken approximately 12 days after vaccination. This chain joins TRBV5-5 and TRBJ2-3; 12 bases align to TRBD2. This receptor was identified in a man in his fifties or sixties who received an inactivated influenza vaccine. DNA of the CDR3: TGTGCCAGCAGCTCGGGACTAGCGGGTTTCACAGATACGCAGTATTTT. This translates into CASSSGLAGFTDTQYF.